Here is one T cell receptor (beta chain) with its context. Its antigen remains unidentified. The record originates from a study of cytomegalovirus exposure and HLA in healthy donors. Study-wide results and limits: CMV serostatus was the only recorded immune exposure for donors.

60 Vbeta and 13 Jbeta primers were used in PCR. Sequencing was performed with immunoSEQ multiplex PCR; in TCRdb, only in-frame clones are kept and a portion is missing. The data contain about 160,000 clones, approximately 88% of them singletons. This sequence was found in a man aged 30-40 years in good health and CMV-seronegative. Sequenced: PBMCs.

CDR3 amino acids: CASSAGNTIYF. The CDR3 DNA reads TGTGCCAGTAGCGCTGGAAACACCATATATTTT. This chain joins TRBV19 and TRBJ1-3, with D hard to call. Trimming left V 6 bases short and J 2 bases short, with 2 bases between. The CDR3 is 11 residues long. Germline values: CDR1 LNHDA, CDR2 SQIVND (reference sequence).